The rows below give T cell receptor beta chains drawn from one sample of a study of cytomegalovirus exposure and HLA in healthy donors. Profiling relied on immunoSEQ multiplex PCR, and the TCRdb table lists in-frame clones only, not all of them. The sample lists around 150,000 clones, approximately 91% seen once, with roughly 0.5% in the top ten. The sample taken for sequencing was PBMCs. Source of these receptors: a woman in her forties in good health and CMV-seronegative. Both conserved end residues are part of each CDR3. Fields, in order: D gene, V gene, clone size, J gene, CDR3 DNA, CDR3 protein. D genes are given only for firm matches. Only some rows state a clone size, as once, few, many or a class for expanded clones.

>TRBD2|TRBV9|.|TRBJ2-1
TGTGCCAGCAGCCCTATAGCGGGAGCCAATGAGCAGTTCTTC
CASSPIAGANEQFF
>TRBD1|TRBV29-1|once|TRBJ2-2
TGCAGCGTTGGACAGGGGGCCGCCGGGGAGCTGTTTTTT
CSVGQGAAGELFF
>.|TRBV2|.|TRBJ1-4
TGTGCCAGCAGTGAATTGGGGGGTGGGTTGAATGAAAAACTGTTTTTT
CASSELGGGLNEKLFF
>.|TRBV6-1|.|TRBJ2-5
TGTGCCAGCAGTCCCCGGGTCTGGGAAGAGACCCAGTACTTC
CASSPRVWEETQYF
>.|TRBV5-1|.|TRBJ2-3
TGCGCCAGCAGCTTTGGGGGGTATAGCACAGATACGCAGTATTTT
CASSFGGYSTDTQYF
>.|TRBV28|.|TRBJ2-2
TGTGCCAGCAGTTCCCCCCTACAGGAGCCCGGGGAGCTGTTTTTT
CASSSPLQEPGELFF
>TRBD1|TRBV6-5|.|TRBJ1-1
TGTGCCAGCCAGACAGGGGCGAACACTGAAGCTTTCTTT
CASQTGANTEAFF
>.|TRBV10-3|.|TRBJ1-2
TGTGCCATCAGTGTACAGGGCTATGGCTACACCTTC
CAISVQGYGYTF
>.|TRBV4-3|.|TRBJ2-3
TGCGCCAGCAGCCAAGCCCAGGCCACAGATACGCAGTATTTT
CASSQAQATDTQYF
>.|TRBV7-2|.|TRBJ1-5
TGTGCCAGCAGCCCCATTGATAGGCCCGGGAGTGGTCAGCCCCAGCATTTT
CASSPIDRPGSGQPQHF
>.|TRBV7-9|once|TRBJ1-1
TGTTCCAGCAGCTTAGAAGGAGGTTACACTGAAGCTTTCTTT
CSSSLEGGYTEAFF
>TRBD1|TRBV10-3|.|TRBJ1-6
TGTGCCATCAGTGCGGGTACACAGGGGAATTCACCCCTCCACTTT
CAISAGTQGNSPLHF
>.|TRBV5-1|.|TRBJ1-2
TGCGCCAGCAGCTTTTTTACGGGACACTTTGGCTACACCTTC
CASSFFTGHFGYTF
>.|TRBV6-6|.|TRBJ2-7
TGTGCCAGCGGGCTAGAGCAGTACTTC
CASGLEQYF
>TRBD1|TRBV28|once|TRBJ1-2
TGTGCCACCGGACAGGGGTTGAGTGGCTACACCTTC
CATGQGLSGYTF
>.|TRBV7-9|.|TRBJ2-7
TGTTCCAGCAGCTTCGACGGGTACGAGCAGTACTTC
CSSSFDGYEQYF
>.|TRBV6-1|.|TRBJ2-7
TGTGCCAGCAGAAGGGGTATTACTTACGAGCAGTACTTC
CASRRGITYEQYF
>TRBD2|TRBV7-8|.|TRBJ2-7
TGTGCCAGCACTACTTTGACTAGCGGCTACGAGCAGTACTTC
CASTTLTSGYEQYF
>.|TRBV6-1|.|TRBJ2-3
TGTGCCGGAGAGAAGACTAAGTGGGAGGCGCAGTATTTT
CAGEKTKWEAQYF
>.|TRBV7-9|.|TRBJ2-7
TGTGCCAGCAGTTCCCGGGGGTTCTCCTACGAGCAGTACTTC
CASSSRGFSYEQYF
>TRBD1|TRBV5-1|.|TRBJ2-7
TGCGCCAGCAGCTCGGGGACAGGGGGCCCCTACGAGCAGTACTTC
CASSSGTGGPYEQYF
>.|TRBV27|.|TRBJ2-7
TGTGCCAGCCCCCCCGGGGGACTCCCTTCTCTTTACGAGCAGTACTTC
CASPPGGLPSLYEQYF
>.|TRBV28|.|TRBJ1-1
TGTGCCAGCAGTTTGGAGGGTGACACTGAAGCTTTCTTT
CASSLEGDTEAFF
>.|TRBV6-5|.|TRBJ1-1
TGTGCCAGCAGTTTCCGGGAGCGCTACACTGAAGCTTTCTTT
CASSFRERYTEAFF
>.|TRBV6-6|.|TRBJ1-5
TGTGCCAGCAGTACGACCGGAGGAGGCAATCAGCCCCAGCATTTT
CASSTTGGGNQPQHF
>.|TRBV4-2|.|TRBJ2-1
TGTGCCAGCAGCCAAACTAGGGCAGCTAATGAGCAGTTCTTC
CASSQTRAANEQFF
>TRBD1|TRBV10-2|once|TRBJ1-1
TGCGCCAGCAGTGAGTATACAGGGGGTACTGAAGCTTTCTTT
CASSEYTGGTEAFF
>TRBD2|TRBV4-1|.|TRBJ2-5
TGCGCCAGCAGCGGAACCCTAGCGGGAGCCCAAGAGACCCAGTACTTC
CASSGTLAGAQETQYF
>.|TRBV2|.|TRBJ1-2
TGTGCCAGCAGTGAAGTGGCCCTTCCTAACTATGGCTACACCTTC
CASSEVALPNYGYTF
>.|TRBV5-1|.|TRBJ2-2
TGCGCCAGCAGACTTCCGGGGAACACCGGGGAGCTGTTTTTT
CASRLPGNTGELFF
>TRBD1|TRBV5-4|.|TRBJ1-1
TGTGCCAGCAGCTTGCTAGGGGGCGGATCATGGAACACTGAAGCTTTCTTT
CASSLLGGGSWNTEAFF
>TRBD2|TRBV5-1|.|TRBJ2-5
TGCGCCAGCAGCCCTAGCGGAGGGGAGACCCAGTACTTC
CASSPSGGETQYF
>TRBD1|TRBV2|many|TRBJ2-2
TGTGCCAGCAGTCCACAGGGGGCCGGGGAGCTGTTTTTT
CASSPQGAGELFF
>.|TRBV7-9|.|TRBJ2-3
TGTGCCAGCAGCCCCCACCCTCTGCTAGCTGGTACGCAGTATTTT
CASSPHPLLAGTQYF
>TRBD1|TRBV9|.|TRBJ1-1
TGTGCCAGCAGCCAGGGGGGGAACACTGAAGCTTTCTTT
CASSQGGNTEAFF
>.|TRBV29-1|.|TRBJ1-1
TGCAGCGTTGGGACAGATAACACTGAAGCTTTCTTT
CSVGTDNTEAFF
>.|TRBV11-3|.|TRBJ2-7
TGTGCCAGCAGCTGGACGACAGGAGGCTACGAGCAGTACTTC
CASSWTTGGYEQYF
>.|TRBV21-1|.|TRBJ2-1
TGTGCCAGCAATGTCGTAGCGGACCTCCAATACAATGAGCAGTTCTTC
CASNVVADLQYNEQFF
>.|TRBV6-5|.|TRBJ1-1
TGTGCCAGCAGCCCCTGGGAGGGAACTGAAGCTTTCTTT
CASSPWEGTEAFF
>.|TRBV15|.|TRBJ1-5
TGTGCCACCAGCAGAGGGTTCGGAGACTCGGCACAGGCCCGAAATCAGCCCCAGCATTTT
CATSRGFGDSAQARNQPQHF
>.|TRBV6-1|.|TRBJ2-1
TGTGCCAGCAGTGCCACGGACAGTGTGGGCTTTGGTGAGCAGTTCTTC
CASSATDSVGFGEQFF
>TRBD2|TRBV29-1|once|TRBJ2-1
TGCAGCGTTGTTGGGACTAGCGGAGCGGGCTCCTACAATGAGCAGTTCTTC
CSVVGTSGAGSYNEQFF
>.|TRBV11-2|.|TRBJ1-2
TGTGCCAGCAGCCCGGGGGGCTATGGCTACACCTTC
CASSPGGYGYTF
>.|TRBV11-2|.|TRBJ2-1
TGTGCCAGCAGCTTAGACAGGGTCAATGAGCAGTTCTTC
CASSLDRVNEQFF
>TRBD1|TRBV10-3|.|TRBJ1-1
TGTGCCTCGACAGGGAGGTTGAACACTGAAGCTTTCTTT
CASTGRLNTEAFF
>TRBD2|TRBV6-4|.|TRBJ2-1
TGTGCCAGCAGTGCAGCGGGACTAGCGGGAGGGCCGAATGAGCAGTTCTTC
CASSAAGLAGGPNEQFF
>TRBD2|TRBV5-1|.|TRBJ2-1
TGCGCCAGCAGCGGAACGGGAGGTACATACAATGAGCAGTTCTTC
CASSGTGGTYNEQFF
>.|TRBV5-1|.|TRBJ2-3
TGCGCCACCCAAAGGTGGGCTAGCGGCACAGATACGCAGTATTTT
CATQRWASGTDTQYF
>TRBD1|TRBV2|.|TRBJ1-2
TGTGCCAGCATCGGACAGGGCTATGGCTACACCTTC
CASIGQGYGYTF
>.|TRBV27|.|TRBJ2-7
TGTGCCAGCACCTTCGTCGCCCCGGACACCTACGAGCAGTACTTC
CASTFVAPDTYEQYF
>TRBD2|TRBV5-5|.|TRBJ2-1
TGTGCCAGCAGCCATAAAGGGATAGCGGGATACAATGAGCAGTTCTTC
CASSHKGIAGYNEQFF
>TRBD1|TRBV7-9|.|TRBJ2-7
TGTGCCAGCAGCGCTCAGGGGGCCGAGCAGTACTTC
CASSAQGAEQYF
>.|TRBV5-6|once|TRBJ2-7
TGTGCCAGCAGCTTGGGCGGGGCAACCTACGAGCAGTACTTC
CASSLGGATYEQYF
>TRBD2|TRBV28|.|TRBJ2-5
TGTGCCAGCAGTTCGGGGGCGGGAGGGCAGGAGACTCAGTACTTC
CASSSGAGGQETQYF